This is a list of T cell receptor beta chains from one sample in a study of T cells in Graves' hyperthyroidism and ophthalmopathy. TCRdb passed the multiplex PCR reads through MiXCR, listing each CDR3 protein once. The sample holds under 750,000 distinct CDR3 sequences; approximately 18% are singletons and the top ten take 15% to 20%. Input material: blood. These receptor sequences come from a woman between 50 and 59 years old with Graves' hyperthyroidism that later progressed to Graves' ophthalmopathy. CDR3s include the opening cysteine and the closing phenylalanine or tryptophan. A D gene is named only where the DNA matches it firmly. Only some rows state a clone size, as once, few, many or a class for expanded clones.

V,D,size,J,CDR3,DNA
TRBV10-3,TRBD1,NA,TRBJ1-1,CAITLDRGTTEAFF,TGTGCCATAACCCTGGACAGGGGGACGACTGAAGCTTTCTTT
TRBV6-2/TRBV6-3,TRBD1,NA,TRBJ1-1,CASSYGDRGGKPEAFF,TGTGCCAGCAGTTACGGGGACAGGGGGGGGAAACCTGAAGCTTTCTTT
TRBV12-5,TRBD2,many,TRBJ2-7,CASGPGLAGDSYEQYF,TGTGCTAGTGGTCCGGGACTAGCGGGGGACTCCTACGAGCAGTACTTC
TRBV18,TRBD1,many,TRBJ1-1,CASSTTLGQGNTEAFF,TGTGCCAGCTCCACCACGTTAGGACAGGGGAACACTGAAGCTTTCTTT
TRBV7-9,NA,few,TRBJ2-6,CASSLSTPGANVLTF,TGTGCCAGCAGCTTAAGCACCCCTGGGGCCAACGTCCTGACTTTC
TRBV28,TRBD1,many,TRBJ1-5,CASTPGGGNQPQHF,TGTGCCAGCACCCCAGGGGGCGGTAATCAGCCCCAGCATTTT
TRBV3-1,NA,NA,TRBJ2-7,CASSQGAFSYEQYF,TGTGCCAGCAGCCAGGGAGCATTCAGCTACGAGCAGTACTTC
TRBV12-3/TRBV12-4,NA,many,TRBJ1-2,CASSSAGWYGYTF,TGTGCCAGCAGTTCCGCAGGCTGGTATGGCTACACCTTC
TRBV7-3,NA,NA,TRBJ2-3,CASSSLTSSTDTQYF,TGTGCCAGCAGCTCTTTGACGTCTAGCACAGATACGCAGTATTTT
TRBV2,TRBD1,many,TRBJ2-1,CASNTGTGVDEQFF,TGTGCCAGCAATACCGGGACAGGGGTCGATGAGCAGTTCTTC
TRBV2,NA,few,TRBJ1-2,CASRTTEGHYGYTF,TGTGCCAGCAGGACTACGGAGGGCCACTATGGCTACACCTTC
TRBV7-8,TRBD1,NA,TRBJ1-1,CASSLYSETGVEAFF,TGTGCCAGCAGCTTATATTCCGAGACAGGGGTTGAAGCTTTCTTT
TRBV6-6,NA,many,TRBJ2-3,CASSYTAFGGTQYF,TGTGCCAGCAGTTACACGGCGTTCGGGGGTACGCAGTATTTT
TRBV5-1,NA,many,TRBJ2-7,CASSLQGNPYEQYF,TGCGCCAGCAGCTTGCAGGGGAACCCCTACGAGCAGTACTTC
TRBV5-1,TRBD1,many,TRBJ1-1,CASTSQGNSAEAFF,TGCGCCAGCACCTCACAGGGGAATTCCGCTGAAGCTTTCTTT
TRBV6-9,NA,NA,TRBJ2-5,CASSSSAGAETQYF,TGTGCCAGCAGTTCTAGCGCGGGGGCCGAGACCCAGTACTTC
TRBV7-9,NA,few,TRBJ1-4,CASSHGGLALREKLFF,TGTGCCAGCAGTCACGGGGGATTGGCCCTCCGGGAAAAACTGTTTTTT
TRBV19,NA,NA,TRBJ1-5,CASSKGVGRGNQPQHF,TGTGCCAGTAGTAAGGGGGTAGGTAGGGGCAATCAGCCCCAGCATTTT
TRBV12-3/TRBV12-4,TRBD2,many,TRBJ2-3,CASSSIGLALDTQYF,TGTGCCAGCAGTTCCATCGGACTAGCCCTCGATACGCAGTATTTT
TRBV30,TRBD1,many,TRBJ1-1,CAFRQGFGEAFF,TGTGCCTTTAGACAGGGTTTCGGTGAAGCTTTCTTT
TRBV27,TRBD2,many,TRBJ2-1,CASSGLAGLPDKQFF,TGTGCCAGCAGTGGACTAGCGGGGCTCCCCGACAAGCAGTTCTTC
TRBV10-3,NA,NA,TRBJ1-5,CAISADNSNQPQHF,TGTGCCATCAGTGCGGACAATAGCAATCAGCCCCAGCATTTT
TRBV5-6,NA,NA,TRBJ1-6,CASSLVGAGNSPLHF,TGTGCCAGCAGCTTGGTAGGGGCAGGTAATTCACCCCTCCACTTT
TRBV7-8,NA,many,TRBJ2-7,CASSLVAGTSYEQYF,TGTGCCAGCAGCTTAGTTGCGGGGACCTCCTACGAGCAGTACTTC
TRBV4-1,NA,NA,TRBJ1-2,CASSHLGGYTF,TGCGCCAGCAGCCATTTAGGGGGCTACACCTTC
TRBV5-1,TRBD2,few,TRBJ2-5,CASSASYSLAGDQETQYF,TGCGCCAGCAGCGCCTCATATTCTCTAGCGGGGGACCAAGAGACCCAGTACTTC
TRBV20-1,NA,many,TRBJ1-5,CSAREGQRVYSNQPQHF,TGCAGTGCTAGAGAAGGACAGAGGGTTTATAGCAATCAGCCCCAGCATTTT
TRBV6-2/TRBV6-3,NA,few,TRBJ2-1,CAILPGPSYNEQFF,TGTGCCATCCTCCCCGGGCCCTCCTACAATGAGCAGTTCTTC